This TCR beta chain is from a study of breast tumors, draining lymph nodes, adjacent tissues. TCRdb passed the multiplex PCR reads through MiXCR, listing each CDR3 protein once. The sample includes a few hundred thousand distinct CDR3 sequences, under 40% of them seen just once. V gave up 0 bases and J gave up 2 bases, with 10 bases separating them. Germline V gene sequence: CDR1 SGHTA, CDR2 FQGTGA. The CDR3 has 15 amino acids. Study-wide findings and caveats: The data were judged consistent with most tumor T cells coming from lymph node and expanding in tumor. Tumor TCR diversity was below lymph nodes but above nontumor tissue. That most tumor T cells come from lymph nodes remained unproven.

Axillary draining lymph nodes of breast cancer patients supplied the node samples. Many counts were recorded for this clonotype. Its antigen is not known. The receptor comes from a female donor with breast cancer. Some clones in this sample may be carry-over from other donors' samples. The sample was axillary lymph node tissue. The chain joins TRBV7-3 to TRBJ2-5, with TRBD2 as a possible D gene (6 bases). CDR3 nucleotide sequence: TGTGCCAGCAGCTTAACAGTAGCGGTACAAGAGACCCAGTACTTC. Translation: CASSLTVAVQETQYF.